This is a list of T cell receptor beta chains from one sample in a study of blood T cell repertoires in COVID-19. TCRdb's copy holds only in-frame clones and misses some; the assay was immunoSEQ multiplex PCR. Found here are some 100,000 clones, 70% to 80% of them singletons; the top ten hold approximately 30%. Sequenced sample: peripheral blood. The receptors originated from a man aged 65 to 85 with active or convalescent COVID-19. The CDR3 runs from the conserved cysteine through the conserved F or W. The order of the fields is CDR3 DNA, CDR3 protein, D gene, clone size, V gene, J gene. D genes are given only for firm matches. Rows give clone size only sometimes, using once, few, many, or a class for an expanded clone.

cdr3_nt: TGTGCCAGCAGCCCCTGGACAGGGAGCTATGGCTACACCTTC
cdr3_aa: CASSPWTGSYGYTF
d_call: TRBD1
clone_size: once
v_call: TRBV5-5
j_call: TRBJ1-2

cdr3_nt: TGTGCCAGCAGCTTGGGCGGAAGCGGCAGGGAAGCTTTCTTT
cdr3_aa: CASSLGGSGREAFF
d_call: .
clone_size: .
v_call: TRBV5-4
j_call: TRBJ1-1

cdr3_nt: TGTGCCAGCAGCTTAGTTGGGACAGGGGGTCGAGTGGGAAACATTCAGTACTTC
cdr3_aa: CASSLVGTGGRVGNIQYF
d_call: TRBD1
clone_size: .
v_call: TRBV7-2
j_call: TRBJ2-4

cdr3_nt: TGTGCCAGCACCCACTGGACAGGGGGATCCTACGAGCAGTACTTC
cdr3_aa: CASTHWTGGSYEQYF
d_call: TRBD1
clone_size: .
v_call: TRBV27
j_call: TRBJ2-7

cdr3_nt: TGTGCCATCAGAATTGACAGTTTGAACACTGAAGCTTTCTTT
cdr3_aa: CAIRIDSLNTEAFF
d_call: .
clone_size: .
v_call: TRBV10-3
j_call: TRBJ1-1

cdr3_nt: TGTGCCAGCAGGCGGGGCCCCGGCAATGAGCAGTTCTTC
cdr3_aa: CASRRGPGNEQFF
d_call: .
clone_size: .
v_call: TRBV12-3/TRBV12-4
j_call: TRBJ2-1

cdr3_nt: TGTGCCAGTAGTATGAGGACAGGGGGCAAGGGTGTGAGGACTGAAGCTTTCTTT
cdr3_aa: CASSMRTGGKGVRTEAFF
d_call: TRBD1
clone_size: .
v_call: TRBV19
j_call: TRBJ1-1

cdr3_nt: TGTGCCAGCTCCGAGACAGCAAACACCGGGGAGCTGTTTTTT
cdr3_aa: CASSETANTGELFF
d_call: .
clone_size: .
v_call: TRBV9
j_call: TRBJ2-2

cdr3_nt: TGTGCCAGCAGCTTAGAGGTGGGGGCACGTAATTCACCCCTCCACTTT
cdr3_aa: CASSLEVGARNSPLHF
d_call: .
clone_size: .
v_call: TRBV7-2
j_call: TRBJ1-6

cdr3_nt: TGTGCCAGCACCCCTCGGGTAGGCGCCTTTCCACGCGAGCAGTACTTC
cdr3_aa: CASTPRVGAFPREQYF
d_call: .
clone_size: .
v_call: TRBV6-2/TRBV6-3
j_call: TRBJ2-7

cdr3_nt: TGTGCCAGCAGTTACTCGAGATGGGAGACCCAGTACTTC
cdr3_aa: CASSYSRWETQYF
d_call: .
clone_size: .
v_call: TRBV6-2/TRBV6-3
j_call: TRBJ2-5

cdr3_nt: TGTGCCAGCAGTCGGACTAGCGGGACCTACAATGAGCAGTTCTTC
cdr3_aa: CASSRTSGTYNEQFF
d_call: TRBD2
clone_size: .
v_call: TRBV6-5
j_call: TRBJ2-1

cdr3_nt: TGTGCCATCAGTGCCGGACAGGAAGGTCGGGCGAACACTGAAGCTTTCTTT
cdr3_aa: CAISAGQEGRANTEAFF
d_call: TRBD1
clone_size: few
v_call: TRBV10-3
j_call: TRBJ1-1

cdr3_nt: TGTGCCAGCACTGGGACTAGCGGGAGGGTTGAGCAGTTCTTC
cdr3_aa: CASTGTSGRVEQFF
d_call: TRBD2
clone_size: .
v_call: TRBV2
j_call: TRBJ2-1

cdr3_nt: TGCGCCAGCAGCCAAGGGCCGGACTCTAATGAAAAACTGTTTTTT
cdr3_aa: CASSQGPDSNEKLFF
d_call: .
clone_size: .
v_call: TRBV4-1
j_call: TRBJ1-4

cdr3_nt: TGTGCCAGCAGCTTGGGGCAGGGATCTTATAGCAATCAGCCCCAGCATTTT
cdr3_aa: CASSLGQGSYSNQPQHF
d_call: .
clone_size: .
v_call: TRBV5-6
j_call: TRBJ1-5

cdr3_nt: TGCAGTGCTAGCCAGTATGGCTACACCTTC
cdr3_aa: CSASQYGYTF
d_call: .
clone_size: .
v_call: TRBV20-1
j_call: TRBJ1-2

cdr3_nt: TGTGCCAGCTCACCACGTGTAGGGGGCTTATCCACTGAAGCTTTCTTT
cdr3_aa: CASSPRVGGLSTEAFF
d_call: TRBD1
clone_size: .
v_call: TRBV18
j_call: TRBJ1-1

cdr3_nt: TGTGCCACCAGTGATCCCACAAACTCCTACGAGCAGTACTTC
cdr3_aa: CATSDPTNSYEQYF
d_call: .
clone_size: .
v_call: TRBV24-1
j_call: TRBJ2-7

cdr3_nt: TGCGCCAGCAGCTCTGAGACCCTAGCGACAGGGGCGAACACTGAAGCTTTCTTT
cdr3_aa: CASSSETLATGANTEAFF
d_call: TRBD1
clone_size: .
v_call: TRBV5-1
j_call: TRBJ1-1

cdr3_nt: TGTGCCAGTAGTCCGCGGAGCGGGACAGGAACCTACGAGCAGTACTTC
cdr3_aa: CASSPRSGTGTYEQYF
d_call: .
clone_size: .
v_call: TRBV19
j_call: TRBJ2-7

cdr3_nt: TGTGCCAGCAGCCAAGGCCAGGTAAAAGCTTTCTTT
cdr3_aa: CASSQGQVKAFF
d_call: .
clone_size: .
v_call: TRBV4-2
j_call: TRBJ1-1

cdr3_nt: TGTGCCAGCAGTTTAGTGCTCCGGGATACGCAGTATTTT
cdr3_aa: CASSLVLRDTQYF
d_call: .
clone_size: .
v_call: TRBV28
j_call: TRBJ2-3

cdr3_nt: TGTGCCAGCAGCTTAAGGAGCGGGGGGCAGGGAGAGACCCAGTACTTC
cdr3_aa: CASSLRSGGQGETQYF
d_call: TRBD2
clone_size: .
v_call: TRBV7-2
j_call: TRBJ2-5

cdr3_nt: TGTGCCAGCAGCTTACTAGCGGGGTTGGAGACCCAGTACTTC
cdr3_aa: CASSLLAGLETQYF
d_call: TRBD2
clone_size: .
v_call: TRBV7-9
j_call: TRBJ2-5

cdr3_nt: TGTGCCTGGAGCGCGGGACACTATGGCTACACCTTC
cdr3_aa: CAWSAGHYGYTF
d_call: .
clone_size: .
v_call: TRBV30
j_call: TRBJ1-2

cdr3_nt: TGTGCCTGGAGTTTGTCCCGGGTAGGAGAAAAACTGTTTTTT
cdr3_aa: CAWSLSRVGEKLFF
d_call: .
clone_size: .
v_call: TRBV30
j_call: TRBJ1-4

cdr3_nt: TGTGCCAGCAGCCCGGGGGAATCAGAGACCCAGTACTTC
cdr3_aa: CASSPGESETQYF
d_call: .
clone_size: .
v_call: TRBV7-3
j_call: TRBJ2-5

cdr3_nt: TGTGCCTGGAGTTTATTGGACAGAAAACTGTTTTTT
cdr3_aa: CAWSLLDRKLFF
d_call: .
clone_size: .
v_call: TRBV30
j_call: TRBJ1-4

cdr3_nt: TGTGCCAGCTCACCCCACGTGGGACAGCGCGGAGCATACGAGCAGTACTTC
cdr3_aa: CASSPHVGQRGAYEQYF
d_call: TRBD1
clone_size: .
v_call: TRBV18
j_call: TRBJ2-7

cdr3_nt: TGCGCCAGCAGCTTGGACAGGGCCTACGAGCAGTACTTC
cdr3_aa: CASSLDRAYEQYF
d_call: .
clone_size: few
v_call: TRBV5-1
j_call: TRBJ2-7

cdr3_nt: TGTGCCAGCAGGGCCGGGACAGCTAATGAAAAACTGTTTTTT
cdr3_aa: CASRAGTANEKLFF
d_call: TRBD1
clone_size: .
v_call: TRBV28
j_call: TRBJ1-4

cdr3_nt: TGTGCCAGCAGCTTAGCCGGGTCGTACCAAGAGACCCAGTACTTC
cdr3_aa: CASSLAGSYQETQYF
d_call: .
clone_size: .
v_call: TRBV7-2
j_call: TRBJ2-5

cdr3_nt: TGCGCCAGCAGCCACCGACAGGGAGGCACTGAAGCTTTCTTT
cdr3_aa: CASSHRQGGTEAFF
d_call: TRBD1
clone_size: .
v_call: TRBV4-3
j_call: TRBJ1-1

cdr3_nt: TGCGCCAGCAGCTTGGATGGGGAGAGGTCTGAAGCTTTCTTT
cdr3_aa: CASSLDGERSEAFF
d_call: .
clone_size: .
v_call: TRBV5-1
j_call: TRBJ1-1

cdr3_nt: TGTGCCAGCAGCGGTACAGGGGATAGTGGCTACACCTTC
cdr3_aa: CASSGTGDSGYTF
d_call: TRBD1
clone_size: .
v_call: TRBV9
j_call: TRBJ1-2

cdr3_nt: TGTGCCAGCACCGTGGGACTAGCCTACGAGCAGTACTTC
cdr3_aa: CASTVGLAYEQYF
d_call: TRBD2
clone_size: .
v_call: TRBV6-5
j_call: TRBJ2-7

cdr3_nt: TGTGCCAGCAGGGGCGGGACGAGTTACCATCAGCCCCAGCATTTT
cdr3_aa: CASRGGTSYHQPQHF
d_call: .
clone_size: .
v_call: TRBV2
j_call: TRBJ1-5

cdr3_nt: TGTGCCAGCAGCCCCCGGGGGTATAGCAATCAGCCCCAGCATTTT
cdr3_aa: CASSPRGYSNQPQHF
d_call: .
clone_size: .
v_call: TRBV6-2/TRBV6-3
j_call: TRBJ1-5

cdr3_nt: TGTGCCAGCAGCCAAGCTGCGGGACGGGGGCAGTTCTTC
cdr3_aa: CASSQAAGRGQFF
d_call: .
clone_size: .
v_call: TRBV4-2
j_call: TRBJ2-1

cdr3_nt: TGTGCCAGCAGCTTAGTCCCAGGGACAGATACGCAGTATTTT
cdr3_aa: CASSLVPGTDTQYF
d_call: .
clone_size: .
v_call: TRBV7-9
j_call: TRBJ2-3

cdr3_nt: TGTGCCAGCAGTCTTACAGGGGGTTTCGATGAAGCTTTCTTT
cdr3_aa: CASSLTGGFDEAFF
d_call: TRBD1
clone_size: .
v_call: TRBV6-5
j_call: TRBJ1-1